What follows are 2 T cell receptor beta chains derived from one specimen sequenced in a study of identical twins. One entry per CDR3 protein results from TCRdb running MiXCR on the 5' RACE reads. Among approximately 220,000 distinct CDR3 sequences listed, under 10% were seen once. These records were also assigned to another study, of yellow fever vaccine responses in identical twins.

The sample taken for sequencing was memory (CD45RO+) T cells sorted from blood. The origin of the receptors is a woman younger than 30 in good health.

This clonotype was counted between two and nine times. The genes are TRBV24-1 and TRBJ2-3; D might be TRBD2 (6 bases). Trimming left V 3 bases short and J 0 bases short, with 9 bases between. The CDR3 extends over 15 amino acids. Germline CDR1 reads KGHDR; CDR2 reads SFDVKD. The CDR3 region is CATSDIGTSTDTQYF. DNA of the CDR3: TGTGCCACCAGTGATATCGGGACTAGCACAGATACGCAGTATTTT.

This clonotype was seen many times. The rearrangement joins TRBV6-2 or TRBV6-3 to TRBJ2-7, with 7 positions matching TRBD2. This CDR3 has 16 residues. V lost 7 bases to trimming and J lost 3 bases; unmatched junction nucleotides: 15. Germline-derived CDR1 and CDR2 are MNHEY and SVGEGT. DNA of the CDR3: TGTGCCAGCACCTCAACCCGTGCGGGGGAGAGCTACGAGCAGTACTTC. Encoded protein: CASTSTRAGESYEQYF.